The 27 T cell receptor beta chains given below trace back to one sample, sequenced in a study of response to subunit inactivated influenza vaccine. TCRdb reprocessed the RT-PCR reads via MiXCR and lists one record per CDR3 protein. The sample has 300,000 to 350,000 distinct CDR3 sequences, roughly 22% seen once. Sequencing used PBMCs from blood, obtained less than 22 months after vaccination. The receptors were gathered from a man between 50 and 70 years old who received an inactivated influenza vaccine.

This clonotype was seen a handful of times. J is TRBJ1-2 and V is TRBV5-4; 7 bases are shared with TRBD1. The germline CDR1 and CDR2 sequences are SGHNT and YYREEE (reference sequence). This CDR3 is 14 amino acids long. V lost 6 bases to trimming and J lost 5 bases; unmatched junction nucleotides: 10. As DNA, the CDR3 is TGTGCCAGCACCCGCCAGGGGGTACTTTATGGCTACACCTTC. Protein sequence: CASTRQGVLYGYTF.

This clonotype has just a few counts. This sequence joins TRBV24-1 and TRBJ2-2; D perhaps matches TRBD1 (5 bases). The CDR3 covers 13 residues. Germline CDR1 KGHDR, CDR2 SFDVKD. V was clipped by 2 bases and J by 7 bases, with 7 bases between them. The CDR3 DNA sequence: TGTGCCACCAGTGATTGGGGCTTCGGGGAGCTGTTTTTT. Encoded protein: CATSDWGFGELFF.

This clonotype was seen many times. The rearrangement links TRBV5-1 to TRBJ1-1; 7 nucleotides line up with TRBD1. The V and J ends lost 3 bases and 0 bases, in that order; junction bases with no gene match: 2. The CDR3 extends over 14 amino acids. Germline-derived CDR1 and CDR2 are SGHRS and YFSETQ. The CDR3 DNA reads TGCGCCAGCAGCTCGGGACAGCTGAACACTGAAGCTTTCTTT. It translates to CASSSGQLNTEAFF.

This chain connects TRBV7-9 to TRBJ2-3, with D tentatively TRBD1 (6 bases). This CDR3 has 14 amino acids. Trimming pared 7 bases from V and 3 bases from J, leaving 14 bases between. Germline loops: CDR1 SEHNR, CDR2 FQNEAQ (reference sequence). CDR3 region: CASNKGQGTDTQYF. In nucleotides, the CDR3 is TGTGCCAGCAATAAGGGGCAGGGGACAGATACGCAGTATTTT.

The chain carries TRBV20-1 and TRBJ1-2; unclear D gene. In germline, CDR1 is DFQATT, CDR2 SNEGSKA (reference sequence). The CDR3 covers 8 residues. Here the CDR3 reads CRPGGYTF. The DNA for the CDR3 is TGCAGACCGGGTGGCTACACCTTC.

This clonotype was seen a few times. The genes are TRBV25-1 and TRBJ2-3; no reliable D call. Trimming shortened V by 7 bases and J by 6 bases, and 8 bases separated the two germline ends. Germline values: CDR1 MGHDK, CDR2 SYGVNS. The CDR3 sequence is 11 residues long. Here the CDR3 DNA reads TGTGCCAGCATTCGCGGCGATACGCAGTATTTT. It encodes CASIRGDTQYF.

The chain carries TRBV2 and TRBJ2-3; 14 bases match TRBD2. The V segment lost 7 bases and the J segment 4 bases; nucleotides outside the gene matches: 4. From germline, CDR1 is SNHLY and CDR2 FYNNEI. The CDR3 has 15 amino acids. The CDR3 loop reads CASKGLAGAADTQYF. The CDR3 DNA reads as TGTGCCAGCAAGGGACTAGCGGGAGCCGCAGATACGCAGTATTTT.

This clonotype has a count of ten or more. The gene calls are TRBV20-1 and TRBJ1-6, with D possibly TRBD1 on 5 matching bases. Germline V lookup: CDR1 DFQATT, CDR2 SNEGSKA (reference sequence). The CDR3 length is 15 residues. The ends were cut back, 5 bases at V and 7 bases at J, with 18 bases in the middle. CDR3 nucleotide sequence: TGCAGTGCTCTACCGGGCAGGGCGGGAAATTCACCCCTCCACTTT. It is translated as CSALPGRAGNSPLHF.

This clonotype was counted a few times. CDR3 loop: CSARAGNRPNYGYTF. The CDR3 DNA reads TGCAGTGCTAGAGCTGGCAACAGGCCGAACTATGGCTACACCTTC. This rearrangement joins TRBV20-1 to TRBJ1-2; maybe TRBD1 (5 bases). V dropped 1 base and J dropped 2 bases, with 14 bases sitting between them. The length of the CDR3 is 15 residues. Germline V gene data show CDR1 as DFQATT and CDR2 as SNEGSKA (reference sequence).

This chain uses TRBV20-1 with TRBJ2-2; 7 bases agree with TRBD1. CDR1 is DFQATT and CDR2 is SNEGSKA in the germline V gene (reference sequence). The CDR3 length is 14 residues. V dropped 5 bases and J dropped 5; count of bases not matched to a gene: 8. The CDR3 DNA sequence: TGCAGTGCTCGCCAGGGACAGCCTACCGGGGAGCTGTTTTTT. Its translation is CSARQGQPTGELFF.

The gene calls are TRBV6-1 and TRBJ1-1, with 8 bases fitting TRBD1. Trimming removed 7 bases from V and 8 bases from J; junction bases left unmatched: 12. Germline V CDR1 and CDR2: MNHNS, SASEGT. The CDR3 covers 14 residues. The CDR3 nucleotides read TGTGCCAGCACAAGGTACGGGACAGGTTTCGAAGCTTTCTTT. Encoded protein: CASTRYGTGFEAFF.

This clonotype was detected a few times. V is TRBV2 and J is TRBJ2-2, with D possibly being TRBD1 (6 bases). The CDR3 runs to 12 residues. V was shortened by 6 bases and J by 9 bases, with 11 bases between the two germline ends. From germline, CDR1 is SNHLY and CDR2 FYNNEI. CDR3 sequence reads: CASSEQGRELFF. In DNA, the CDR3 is TGTGCCAGCAGCGAACAGGGCCGGGAGCTGTTTTTT.

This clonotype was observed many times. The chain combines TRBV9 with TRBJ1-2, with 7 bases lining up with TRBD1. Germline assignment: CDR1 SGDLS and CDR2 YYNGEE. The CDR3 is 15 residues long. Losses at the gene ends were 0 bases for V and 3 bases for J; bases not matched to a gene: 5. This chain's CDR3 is CASSVDPGTDYGYTF. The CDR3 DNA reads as TGTGCCAGCAGCGTAGACCCCGGGACAGACTATGGCTACACCTTC.

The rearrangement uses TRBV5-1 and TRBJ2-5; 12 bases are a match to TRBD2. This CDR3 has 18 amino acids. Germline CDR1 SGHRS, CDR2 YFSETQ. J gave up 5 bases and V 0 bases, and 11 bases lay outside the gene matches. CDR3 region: CASSLGRRTSGNRETQYF. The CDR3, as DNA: TGCGCCAGCAGCTTGGGAAGAAGGACTAGCGGGAACCGCGAGACCCAGTACTTC.

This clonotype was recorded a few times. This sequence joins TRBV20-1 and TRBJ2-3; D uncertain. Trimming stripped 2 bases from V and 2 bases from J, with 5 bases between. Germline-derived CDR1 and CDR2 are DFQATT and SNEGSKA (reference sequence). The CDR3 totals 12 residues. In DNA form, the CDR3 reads TGCAGTGCTAGAATTTTCACAGATACGCAGTATTTT. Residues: CSARIFTDTQYF.

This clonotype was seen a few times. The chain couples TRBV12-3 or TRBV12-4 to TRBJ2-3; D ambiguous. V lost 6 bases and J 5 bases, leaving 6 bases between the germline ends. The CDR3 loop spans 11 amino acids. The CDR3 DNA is TGTGCCAGCAGCACCAGAGATACGCAGTATTTT. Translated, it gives CASSTRDTQYF.

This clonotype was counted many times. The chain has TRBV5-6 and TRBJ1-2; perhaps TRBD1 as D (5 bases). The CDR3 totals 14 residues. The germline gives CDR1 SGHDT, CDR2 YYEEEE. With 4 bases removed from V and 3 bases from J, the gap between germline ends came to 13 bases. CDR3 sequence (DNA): TGTGCCAGCAGCCACGACAGTATCTACTATGGCTACACCTTC. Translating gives CASSHDSIYYGYTF.

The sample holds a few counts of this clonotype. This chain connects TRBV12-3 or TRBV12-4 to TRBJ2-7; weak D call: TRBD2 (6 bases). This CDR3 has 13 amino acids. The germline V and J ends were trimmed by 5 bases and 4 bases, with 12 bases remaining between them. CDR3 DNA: TGTGCCAGCAGTCACAGTGGGACTTACGAGCAGTACTTC. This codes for CASSHSGTYEQYF.

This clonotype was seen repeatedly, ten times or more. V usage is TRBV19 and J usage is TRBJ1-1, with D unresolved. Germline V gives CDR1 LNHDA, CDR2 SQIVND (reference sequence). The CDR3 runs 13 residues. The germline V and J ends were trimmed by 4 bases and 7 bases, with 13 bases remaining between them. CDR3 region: CASSRSTNGEAFF. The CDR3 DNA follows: TGTGCCAGTAGTAGATCGACCAATGGTGAAGCTTTCTTT. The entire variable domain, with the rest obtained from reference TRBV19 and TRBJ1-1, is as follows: DGGITQSPKYLFRKEGQNVTLSCEQNLNHDAMYWYRQDPGQGLRLIYYSQIVNDFQKGDIAEGYSVSREKKESFPLTVTSAQKNPTAFYLCASSRSTNGEAFFGQGTRLTVV.

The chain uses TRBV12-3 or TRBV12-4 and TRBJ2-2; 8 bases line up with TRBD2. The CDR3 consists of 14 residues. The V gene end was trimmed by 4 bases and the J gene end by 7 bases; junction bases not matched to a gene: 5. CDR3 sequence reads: CASSYGGADGELFF. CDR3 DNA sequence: TGTGCCAGCAGTTACGGGGGGGCCGACGGGGAGCTGTTTTTT.

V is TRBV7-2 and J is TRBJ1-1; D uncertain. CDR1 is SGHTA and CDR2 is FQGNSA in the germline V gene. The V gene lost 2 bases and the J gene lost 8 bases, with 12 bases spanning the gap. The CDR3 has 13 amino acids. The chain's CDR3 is CASSLYRFAEAFF. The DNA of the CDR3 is TGTGCCAGCAGCTTATACCGATTCGCCGAAGCTTTCTTT.

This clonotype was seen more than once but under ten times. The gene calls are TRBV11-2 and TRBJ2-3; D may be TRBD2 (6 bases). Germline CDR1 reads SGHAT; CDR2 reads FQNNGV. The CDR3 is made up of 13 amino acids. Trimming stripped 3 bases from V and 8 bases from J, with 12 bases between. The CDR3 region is CASSLAWEATQYF. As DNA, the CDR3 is TGTGCCAGCAGCTTGGCATGGGAGGCTACGCAGTATTTT. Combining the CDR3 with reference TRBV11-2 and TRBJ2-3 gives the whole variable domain EAGVAQSPRYKIIEKRQSVAFWCNPISGHATLYWYQQILGQGPKLLIQFQNNGVVDDSQLPKDRFSAERLKGVDSTLKIQPAKLEDSAVYLCASSLAWEATQYFGPGTRLTVL.

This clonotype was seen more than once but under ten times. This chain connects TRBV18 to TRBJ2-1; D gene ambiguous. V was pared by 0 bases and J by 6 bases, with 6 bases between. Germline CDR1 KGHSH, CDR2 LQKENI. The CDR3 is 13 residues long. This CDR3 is CASSPPSTNEQFF. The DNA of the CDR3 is TGTGCCAGCTCACCACCTTCTACCAATGAGCAGTTCTTC.

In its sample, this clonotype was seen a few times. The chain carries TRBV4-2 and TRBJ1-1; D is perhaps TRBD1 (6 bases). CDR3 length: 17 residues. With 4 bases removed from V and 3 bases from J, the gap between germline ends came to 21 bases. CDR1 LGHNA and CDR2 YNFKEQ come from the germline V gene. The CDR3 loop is CASSLRWAGGQYTEAFF. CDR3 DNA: TGTGCCAGCAGCCTTCGCTGGGCTGGGGGGCAATACACTGAAGCTTTCTTT.

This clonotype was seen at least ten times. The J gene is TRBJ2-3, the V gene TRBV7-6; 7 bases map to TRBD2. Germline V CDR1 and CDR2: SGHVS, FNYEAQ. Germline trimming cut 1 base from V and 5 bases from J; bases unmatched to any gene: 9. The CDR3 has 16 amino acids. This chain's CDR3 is CASSLDFGGGIDTQYF. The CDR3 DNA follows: TGTGCCAGCAGCTTAGATTTCGGCGGGGGTATAGATACGCAGTATTTT.

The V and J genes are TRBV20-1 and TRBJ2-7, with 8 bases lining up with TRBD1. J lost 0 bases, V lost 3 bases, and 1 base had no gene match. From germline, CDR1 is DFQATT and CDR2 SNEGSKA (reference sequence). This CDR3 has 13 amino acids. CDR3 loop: CSARTGASYEQYF. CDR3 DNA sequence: TGCAGTGCTAGGACAGGGGCCTCCTACGAGCAGTACTTC.

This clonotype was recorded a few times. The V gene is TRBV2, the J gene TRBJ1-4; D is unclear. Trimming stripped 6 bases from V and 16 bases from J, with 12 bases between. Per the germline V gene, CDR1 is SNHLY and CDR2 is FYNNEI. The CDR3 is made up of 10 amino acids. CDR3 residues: CASRSSTSFF. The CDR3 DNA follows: TGTGCCAGCAGATCCAGTACCTCGTTTTTT.